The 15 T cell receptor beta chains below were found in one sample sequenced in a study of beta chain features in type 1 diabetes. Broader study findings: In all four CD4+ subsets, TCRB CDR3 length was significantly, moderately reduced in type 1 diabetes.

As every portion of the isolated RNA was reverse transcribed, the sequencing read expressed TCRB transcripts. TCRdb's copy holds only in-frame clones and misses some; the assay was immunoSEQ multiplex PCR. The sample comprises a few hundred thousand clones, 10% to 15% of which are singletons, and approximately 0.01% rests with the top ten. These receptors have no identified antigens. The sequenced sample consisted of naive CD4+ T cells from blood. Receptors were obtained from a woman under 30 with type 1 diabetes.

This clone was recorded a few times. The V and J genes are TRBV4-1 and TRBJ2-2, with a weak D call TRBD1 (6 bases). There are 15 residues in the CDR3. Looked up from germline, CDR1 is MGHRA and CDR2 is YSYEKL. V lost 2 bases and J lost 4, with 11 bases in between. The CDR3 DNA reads TGCGCCAGCAGCCAATGGGGGCCGGGCACCGGGGAGCTGTTTTTT. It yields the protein CASSQWGPGTGELFF.

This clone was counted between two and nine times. The CDR3 is CARETGWASGANVLTF. CDR3 nucleotide sequence: TGTGCCAGAGAGACAGGGTGGGCCTCTGGGGCCAACGTCCTGACTTTC. The chain combines TRBV7-9 with TRBJ2-6, with TRBD1 matching over 7 bases. V shed 9 bases and J 0 bases; nucleotides not matched to a gene: 8. Germline lookup yields CDR1 SEHNR and CDR2 FQNEAQ (reference sequence). The CDR3 contains 16 residues. The full variable domain, its missing parts supplied by reference TRBV7-9 and TRBJ2-6, is DTGVSQNPRHKITKRGQNVTFRCDPISEHNRLYWYRQTLGQGPEFLTYFQNEAQLEKSRLLSDRFSAERPKGSFSTLEIQRTEQGDSAMYLCARETGWASGANVLTFGAGSRLTVL.

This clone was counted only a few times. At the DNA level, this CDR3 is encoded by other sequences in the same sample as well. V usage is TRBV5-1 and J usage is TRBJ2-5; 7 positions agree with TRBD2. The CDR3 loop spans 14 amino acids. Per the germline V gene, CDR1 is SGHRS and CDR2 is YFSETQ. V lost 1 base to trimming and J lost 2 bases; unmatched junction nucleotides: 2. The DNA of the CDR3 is TGCGCCAGCAGCTTGAGTAGCGGGCAAGAGACCCAGTACTTC. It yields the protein CASSLSSGQETQYF.

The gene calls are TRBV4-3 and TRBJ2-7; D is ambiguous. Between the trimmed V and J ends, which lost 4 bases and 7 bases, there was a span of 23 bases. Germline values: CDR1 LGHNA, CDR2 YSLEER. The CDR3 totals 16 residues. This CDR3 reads CASSPTERMSYLEQYF. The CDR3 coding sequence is TGCGCCAGCAGCCCCACGGAGAGAATGAGCTACTTGGAGCAGTACTTC.

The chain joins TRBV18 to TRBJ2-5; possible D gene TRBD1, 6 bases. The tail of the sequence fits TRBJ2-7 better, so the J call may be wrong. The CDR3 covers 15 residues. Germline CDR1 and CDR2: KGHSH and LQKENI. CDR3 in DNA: TGTGCCAGCTCACCATCGGAGGACAGCGTCTACGAGCAGTACTTC. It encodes CASSPSEDSVYEQYF.

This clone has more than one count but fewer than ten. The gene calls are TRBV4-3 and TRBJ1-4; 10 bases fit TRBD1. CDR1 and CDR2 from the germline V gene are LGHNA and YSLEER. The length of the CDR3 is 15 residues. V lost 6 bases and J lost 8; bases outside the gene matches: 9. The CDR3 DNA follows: TGCGCCAGCAGGGCCCTCGGGACAGGGGAGGAAAAACTGTTTTTT. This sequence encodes CASRALGTGEEKLFF.

The chain's CDR3 is CASSSRTSGGYEQYF. In DNA, the CDR3 is TGTGCCAGCAGCTCCCGGACTAGCGGAGGATACGAGCAGTACTTC. The chain links TRBV7-2 to TRBJ2-7; TRBD2 matches 10 bases. The J segment lost 4 bases and the V segment lost 4 bases, leaving 7 bases of the junction unmatched. There are 15 residues in the CDR3. Germline assignment: CDR1 SGHTA and CDR2 FQGNSA.

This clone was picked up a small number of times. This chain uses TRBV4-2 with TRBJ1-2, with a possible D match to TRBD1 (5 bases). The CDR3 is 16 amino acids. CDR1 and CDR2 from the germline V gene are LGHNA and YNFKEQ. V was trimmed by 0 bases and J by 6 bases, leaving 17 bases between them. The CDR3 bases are TGTGCCAGCAGCCAAGAATGGGGGGGGACTGCCCATGGCTACACCTTC. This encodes CASSQEWGGTAHGYTF.

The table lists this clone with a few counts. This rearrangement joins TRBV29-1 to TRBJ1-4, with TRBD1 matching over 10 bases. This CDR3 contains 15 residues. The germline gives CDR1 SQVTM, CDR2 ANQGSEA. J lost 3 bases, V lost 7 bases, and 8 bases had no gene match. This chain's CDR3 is CSAHPGQGPNEKLFF. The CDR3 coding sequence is TGCAGCGCACACCCGGGACAGGGGCCTAATGAAAAACTGTTTTTT.

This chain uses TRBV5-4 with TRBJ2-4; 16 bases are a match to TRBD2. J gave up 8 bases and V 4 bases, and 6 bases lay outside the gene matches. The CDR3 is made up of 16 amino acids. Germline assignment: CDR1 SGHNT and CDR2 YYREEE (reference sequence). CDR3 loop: CASSGGLAGGLDIQYF. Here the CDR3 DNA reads TGTGCCAGCAGCGGGGGACTAGCGGGGGGGCTGGACATTCAGTACTTC.

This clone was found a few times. The CDR3 spells CASSYGGSGEKLFF. In nucleotides, the CDR3 is TGTGCCAGCAGTTACGGGGGGTCTGGTGAAAAACTGTTTTTT. The chain links TRBV6-5 to TRBJ1-4, with D perhaps TRBD1 (5 bases). Trimming removed 2 bases from V and 7 bases from J, with 11 bases in between. This CDR3 contains 14 residues. Germline loops: CDR1 MNHEY, CDR2 SVGAGI.

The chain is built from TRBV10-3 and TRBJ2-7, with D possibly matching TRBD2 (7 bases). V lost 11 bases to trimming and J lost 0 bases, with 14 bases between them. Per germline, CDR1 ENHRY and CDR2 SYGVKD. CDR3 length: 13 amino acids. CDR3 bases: TGTGCCGTAGGGGGGGGAGACTCCTACGAGCAGTACTTC. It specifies CAVGGGDSYEQYF.

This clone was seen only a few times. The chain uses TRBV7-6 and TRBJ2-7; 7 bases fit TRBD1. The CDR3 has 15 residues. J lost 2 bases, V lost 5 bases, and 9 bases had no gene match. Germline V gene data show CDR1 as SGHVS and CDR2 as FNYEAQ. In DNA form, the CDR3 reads TGTGCCAGCAGCACCTTGACAGGGAGAACCTACGAGCAGTACTTC. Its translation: CASSTLTGRTYEQYF.

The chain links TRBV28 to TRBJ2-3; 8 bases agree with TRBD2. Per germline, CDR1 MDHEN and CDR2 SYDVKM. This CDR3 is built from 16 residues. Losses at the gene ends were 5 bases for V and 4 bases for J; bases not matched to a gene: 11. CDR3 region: CASSPQTSALADTQYF. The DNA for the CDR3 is TGTGCCAGCAGTCCTCAGACTAGCGCCCTGGCAGATACGCAGTATTTT.

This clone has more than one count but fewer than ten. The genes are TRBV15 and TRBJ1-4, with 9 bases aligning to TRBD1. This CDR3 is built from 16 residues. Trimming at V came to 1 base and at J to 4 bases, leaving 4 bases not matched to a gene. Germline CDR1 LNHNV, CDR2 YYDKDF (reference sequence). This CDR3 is CATSRALDRGNEKLFF. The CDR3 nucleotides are TGTGCCACCAGCAGAGCCCTGGACAGGGGTAATGAAAAACTGTTTTTT.